This T cell receptor beta chain was observed in a study of shared clonotypes between healthy human individuals. Study-wide findings and caveats: How much donors shared clonotypes was expected to be affected by sequencing depth.

Looked up from germline, CDR1 is MNHEY and CDR2 is SMNVEV (reference sequence). Trimming shortened V by 4 bases and J by 2 bases, and 18 bases separated the two germline ends. The length of the CDR3 is 16 residues. CD8 cells regarded as naive lacked CD45RO, were positively chosen for CCR7, and omitted terminally differentiated effector memory CD45RA+ cells. Points on this clone: Antigen: not known.

The method was immunoSEQ multiplex PCR; TCRdb's version includes in-frame clones alone and lacks a portion of them. The table records approximately 600,000 clones, approximately 96% of them present only once. The genes are TRBV27 and TRBJ2-7; D possibly matches TRBD1 or TRBD2 (5 bases each). This TCR derives from a woman between 25 and 40 years old in good health. The sequenced sample was naive CD8+ T cells sorted from blood. In DNA form, the CDR3 reads TGTGCCAGCAGTTCCGTGACAGCGCACGGGGCCTACGAGCAGTACTTC. Translation: CASSSVTAHGAYEQYF.